Below, 15 T cell receptor beta chains from the same sample are listed, as sequenced in a study of cytomegalovirus exposure and HLA in healthy donors. The PCR made use of 60 Vbeta and 13 Jbeta primers. The repertoire was sequenced with immunoSEQ multiplex PCR; TCRdb's copy has only in-frame clones and lacks some. The table has 90,000 to 120,000 clones, 70% to 80% seen once. Sequenced sample: PBMCs. The source of these receptors is a woman in her thirties or forties in good health and CMV-seronegative.

This sequence joins TRBV30 and TRBJ1-2; TRBD1 matches at 8 bases. The CDR3 runs 11 residues. The V and J ends lost 5 bases and 7 bases, in that order; junction bases with no gene match: 3. The V gene's germline CDR1 is GTSNPN and CDR2 SVGIG (reference sequence). This CDR3 reads CAWGQGVGYTF. The CDR3 nucleotides are TGTGCCTGGGGACAGGGAGTTGGCTACACCTTC.

The chain joins TRBV18 to TRBJ2-7; 7 bases are shared with TRBD1. The V gene's germline CDR1 is KGHSH and CDR2 LQKENI. V was pared by 3 bases and J by 7 bases, with 3 bases of the junction left unmatched. The CDR3 is 12 amino acids. The CDR3 loop is CASSPTGIEQYF. The CDR3, as DNA: TGTGCCAGCTCACCGACAGGGATTGAGCAGTACTTC.

V usage is TRBV7-9 and J usage is TRBJ1-1; D gene ambiguous. The germline V gene encodes CDR1 SEHNR and CDR2 FQNEAQ (reference sequence). The CDR3 contains 14 residues. V shed 2 bases and J shed 0 bases, with 7 bases lying between them. The CDR3 sequence: CASSLTSVNTEAFF. The DNA of the CDR3 is TGTGCCAGCAGCTTAACCTCAGTGAACACTGAAGCTTTCTTT.

The table lists this clone with a few counts. The V call is TRBV9, the J call TRBJ2-2; D not resolved. Germline-derived CDR1 and CDR2 are SGDLS and YYNGEE. The CDR3 runs 15 residues. Trimming removed 0 bases at V and 2 bases at J, with 8 bases between. For the CDR3, the DNA is TGTGCCAGCAGCGTAGTTGGAGCAAACACCGGGGAGCTGTTTTTT. Protein: CASSVVGANTGELFF.

V is TRBV9 and J is TRBJ2-5; tentatively, D is TRBD2 (6 bases). The germline V and J ends were trimmed by 0 bases and 3 bases, with 9 bases remaining between them. The CDR3 runs 14 residues. Germline V gene lookup returns CDR1 SGDLS and CDR2 YYNGEE. The CDR3 loop reads CASSVAGLEETQYF. Here the CDR3 DNA reads TGTGCCAGCAGCGTAGCGGGACTCGAAGAGACCCAGTACTTC.

This clone was seen a single time. This chain links TRBV9 with TRBJ1-3; D not resolved. V lost 0 bases to trimming and J lost 2 bases, with 12 bases between them. The CDR3 sequence is 16 residues long. In germline, CDR1 is SGDLS, CDR2 YYNGEE. In DNA, the CDR3 is TGTGCCAGCAGCGTAGCTTCCCCGGGGACTGGAAACACCATATATTTT. Translation: CASSVASPGTGNTIYF.

V gene TRBV6-5 combines with J gene TRBJ1-4; 8 bases align to TRBD1. After removal of 4 bases from V and 7 bases from J, the junction contained 5 bases not matched to a gene. The CDR3 consists of 14 residues. Looked up from germline, CDR1 is MNHEY and CDR2 is SVGAGI. In nucleotides, the CDR3 is TGTGCCAGCAGTTCCCGGGACAGGAGTGAAAAACTGTTTTTT. Protein sequence: CASSSRDRSEKLFF.

The chain couples TRBV7-2 to TRBJ2-3, with 10 bases matching TRBD2. The V and J ends lost 1 base and 5 bases, in that order; junction bases with no gene match: 9. The CDR3 consists of 17 residues. Germline assignment: CDR1 SGHTA and CDR2 FQGNSA. CDR3 in amino acids: CASSLGFGAGGGDTQYF. The CDR3 DNA sequence: TGTGCCAGCAGCTTAGGGTTTGGAGCGGGAGGGGGAGATACGCAGTATTTT.

This sequence joins TRBV28 and TRBJ1-4, with TRBD1 as a possible D gene (6 bases). CDR1 and CDR2 (germline): MDHEN, SYDVKM. There are 18 residues in the CDR3. V gave up 8 bases and J gave up 2 bases, with 24 bases separating them. The CDR3 DNA sequence: TGTGCCAGCGGGACCTTACAGGGTTCGACAACGACTAATGAAAAACTGTTTTTT. Amino acid sequence: CASGTLQGSTTTNEKLFF. Full variable domain (remainder filled in from reference TRBV28 and TRBJ1-4): DVKVTQSSRYLVKRTGEKVFLECVQDMDHENMFWYRQDPGLGLRLIYFSYDVKMKEKGDIPEGYSVSREKKERFSLILESASTNQTSMYLCASGTLQGSTTTNEKLFFGSGTQLSVL.

The chain uses TRBV19 and TRBJ2-7; possibly TRBD1 for D (5 bases). Germline V lookup: CDR1 LNHDA, CDR2 SQIVND (reference sequence). Trimming cost V 5 bases and J 0 bases, with 14 bases left between them. This CDR3 is built from 15 residues. CDR3 in amino acids: CASSHGQAISYEQYF. The CDR3 bases are TGTGCCAGTAGTCACGGACAAGCTATCTCCTACGAGCAGTACTTC.

In this sample, this clone turned up a few times. The chain uses TRBV7-2 and TRBJ1-1; D is unresolved. V lost 5 bases to trimming and J lost 0 bases, with 10 bases between them. The CDR3 is 14 residues long. Per the germline V gene, CDR1 is SGHTA and CDR2 is FQGNSA. For the CDR3, the DNA is TGTGCCAGCAGCCTAACCCCCCTGAACACTGAAGCTTTCTTT. It encodes CASSLTPLNTEAFF.

The gene calls are TRBV7-9 and TRBJ2-5; possible D gene TRBD1, 6 bases. The length of the CDR3 is 14 residues. The ends were cut back, 3 bases at V and 1 base at J, with 9 bases in the middle. In germline, CDR1 is SEHNR, CDR2 FQNEAQ (reference sequence). The DNA for the CDR3 is TGTGCCAGCAGCTTTCCGGACAGCCAAGAGACCCAGTACTTC. It is translated as CASSFPDSQETQYF. Together with reference TRBV7-9 and TRBJ2-5, the CDR3 gives the full variable domain: DTGVSQNPRHKITKRGQNVTFRCDPISEHNRLYWYRQTLGQGPEFLTYFQNEAQLEKSRLLSDRFSAERPKGSFSTLEIQRTEQGDSAMYLCASSFPDSQETQYFGPGTRLLVL.

The CDR3 coding sequence is TGTGCCAGTAGCCCGCTTACAGGGCTCAATCAGCCCCAGCATTTT. Translation gives CASSPLTGLNQPQHF. The V gene is TRBV19, the J gene TRBJ1-5; maybe TRBD1 (6 bases). The length of the CDR3 is 15 residues. The germline V gene encodes CDR1 LNHDA and CDR2 SQIVND (reference sequence). The V and J ends lost 6 bases and 3 bases respectively, with 15 bases between them.

The chain has TRBV9 and TRBJ2-4; D unclear. CDR1 and CDR2 (germline): SGDLS, YYNGEE. CDR3 size: 16 residues. Trimming cost V 0 bases and J 1 base, with 11 bases left between them. Written as DNA, the CDR3 is TGTGCCAGCAGCGTAGATGCGGCGGCGGCCAAAAACATTCAGTACTTC. It translates to CASSVDAAAAKNIQYF.

V usage is TRBV10-3 and J usage is TRBJ1-6; D is unresolved. The CDR3 is made up of 17 amino acids. From germline, CDR1 is ENHRY and CDR2 SYGVKD. The V gene lost 0 bases and the J gene lost 5 bases, with 14 bases spanning the gap. CDR3 bases: TGTGCCATCAGTGAGTCGATCTGGGTCGGGGATAATTCACCCCTCCACTTT. This sequence encodes CAISESIWVGDNSPLHF.